Listed below are T cell receptor beta chains from one sample, sequenced in a study of persistence of HIV-infected CD4 T cells. Their target antigens are unknown. The table came from immunoSEQ multiplex PCR; TCRdb's copy has only in-frame clones and leaves some out. The table has just under 65,000 clones, about 81% seen once. Source: CD4+ T cells sorted from PBMCs after approximately 20-hour stimulation, taken from a patient who received antiretroviral therapy. The origin of the receptors is an adult man with HIV who was CMV-seropositive. The CDR3 runs from the conserved cysteine through the conserved F or W. Fields, in order: J gene, CDR3 length, V gene, D gene, clone size, CDR3 DNA, CDR3 protein. D genes are given only for firm matches. Part of the rows lack a size; the others show once, few, many or a class for expanded clones.

j_call: TRBJ1-2
cdr3_length: 16
v_call: TRBV11-2
d_call: NA
clone_size: NA
cdr3_nt: TGTGCCAGCAGCTCCCCCGGACAGCCTTCTTTTCGTGGCTACACCTTC
cdr3_aa: CASSSPGQPSFRGYTF

j_call: TRBJ1-1
cdr3_length: 15
v_call: TRBV18
d_call: TRBD1
clone_size: NA
cdr3_nt: TGTGCCAGCTCACCATCGGGACAGGGGAACACTGAAGCTTTCTTT
cdr3_aa: CASSPSGQGNTEAFF

j_call: TRBJ1-1
cdr3_length: 15
v_call: TRBV5-1
d_call: TRBD1
clone_size: NA
cdr3_nt: TGCGCCAGCAGCTTGGATGGACAGGTGAACACTGAAGCTTTCTTT
cdr3_aa: CASSLDGQVNTEAFF

j_call: TRBJ1-2
cdr3_length: 17
v_call: TRBV28
d_call: NA
clone_size: NA
cdr3_nt: TGTGCCAGCAGCCCAATGGTTGGGAGGGAACCCAACTATGGCTACACCTTC
cdr3_aa: CASSPMVGREPNYGYTF

j_call: TRBJ1-5
cdr3_length: 14
v_call: TRBV19
d_call: NA
clone_size: NA
cdr3_nt: TGTGCCAGTAGTAAGGGCGATAGCAATCAGCCCCAGCATTTT
cdr3_aa: CASSKGDSNQPQHF

j_call: TRBJ2-2
cdr3_length: 14
v_call: TRBV6-5
d_call: TRBD1
clone_size: NA
cdr3_nt: TGTGCCAGCAGTTTCGACAGGGACCCCGGGGAGCTGTTTTTT
cdr3_aa: CASSFDRDPGELFF

j_call: TRBJ1-3
cdr3_length: 15
v_call: TRBV28
d_call: NA
clone_size: NA
cdr3_nt: TGTGCCAGCAGTTTCCAGGGCCCTAGTGGAAACACCATATATTTT
cdr3_aa: CASSFQGPSGNTIYF

j_call: TRBJ2-2
cdr3_length: 14
v_call: TRBV7-3
d_call: NA
clone_size: NA
cdr3_nt: TGTGCCAGCAGCTGGGACACCAACACCGGGGAGCTGTTTTTT
cdr3_aa: CASSWDTNTGELFF

j_call: TRBJ2-6
cdr3_length: 18
v_call: TRBV2
d_call: TRBD1
clone_size: NA
cdr3_nt: TGTGCCAGCAGTCTTCGTCCGGGACAGTCCTCTGGGGCCAACGTCCTGACTTTC
cdr3_aa: CASSLRPGQSSGANVLTF

j_call: TRBJ2-3
cdr3_length: 18
v_call: TRBV27
d_call: TRBD1
clone_size: once
cdr3_nt: TGTGCCAGCAGTTCACCAGGGACAGGGTCTCCATACACAGATACGCAGTATTTT
cdr3_aa: CASSSPGTGSPYTDTQYF

j_call: TRBJ1-6
cdr3_length: 16
v_call: TRBV3-1/TRBV3-2
d_call: NA
clone_size: few
cdr3_nt: TGTGCCAGCAGCCCCCTGGGTGCAGATTATAATTCACCCCTCCACTTT
cdr3_aa: CASSPLGADYNSPLHF

j_call: TRBJ2-7
cdr3_length: 14
v_call: TRBV6-5
d_call: TRBD1
clone_size: NA
cdr3_nt: TGTGCCAGCAGTAACCACCGGGACAGTCGCGAGCAGTACTTC
cdr3_aa: CASSNHRDSREQYF

j_call: TRBJ2-7
cdr3_length: 14
v_call: TRBV6-5
d_call: TRBD1
clone_size: NA
cdr3_nt: TGTGCCAGCAGAAGGGGGCGGCAGAGCTACGAGCAGTACTTC
cdr3_aa: CASRRGRQSYEQYF

j_call: TRBJ1-1
cdr3_length: 15
v_call: TRBV25-1
d_call: NA
clone_size: NA
cdr3_nt: TGTGCCAGCAGTACTTCACAGGGAATTAACACTGAAGCTTTCTTT
cdr3_aa: CASSTSQGINTEAFF

j_call: TRBJ2-3
cdr3_length: 13
v_call: TRBV28
d_call: NA
clone_size: NA
cdr3_nt: TGTGCCAGCAGTCATCAACTCACAGATACGCAGTATTTT
cdr3_aa: CASSHQLTDTQYF

j_call: TRBJ1-2
cdr3_length: 16
v_call: TRBV28
d_call: TRBD1
clone_size: NA
cdr3_nt: TGTGCCAGCAGACCGACAGGGACGAGGGATAACTATGGCTACACCTTC
cdr3_aa: CASRPTGTRDNYGYTF

j_call: TRBJ1-5
cdr3_length: 13
v_call: TRBV2
d_call: NA
clone_size: NA
cdr3_nt: TGTGCCAGCATGAAGGGAATAAATCAACCCCAGCATTTT
cdr3_aa: CASMKGINQPQHF

j_call: TRBJ1-2
cdr3_length: 16
v_call: TRBV19
d_call: NA
clone_size: NA
cdr3_nt: TGTGCCAGTAGTCCCTTAAACAGGAGCCCCAACTATGGCTACACCTTC
cdr3_aa: CASSPLNRSPNYGYTF

j_call: TRBJ2-1
cdr3_length: 15
v_call: TRBV7-8
d_call: NA
clone_size: NA
cdr3_nt: TGTGCCAGCAGCTTTTCCGAGGTCCAGAGAAATGAGCAGTTCTTC
cdr3_aa: CASSFSEVQRNEQFF

j_call: TRBJ2-2
cdr3_length: 16
v_call: TRBV7-9
d_call: NA
clone_size: once
cdr3_nt: TGTGCCAGCAGCTTATTAGGAACAGGCAAGACCGGGGAGCTGTTTTTT
cdr3_aa: CASSLLGTGKTGELFF

j_call: TRBJ2-3
cdr3_length: 13
v_call: TRBV6-4
d_call: NA
clone_size: NA
cdr3_nt: TGTGCCAGCAGTGACTCGGGGAGAGAGACGCAGTATTTT
cdr3_aa: CASSDSGRETQYF

j_call: TRBJ1-1
cdr3_length: 13
v_call: TRBV7-2
d_call: NA
clone_size: few
cdr3_nt: TGTGCCAGCAGCTTAGTGGACACAGAGAAAGCTTTCTTT
cdr3_aa: CASSLVDTEKAFF